A single sample is the source of the 6 T cell receptor beta chains below, sequenced in a study of blood T cell repertoires in COVID-19. Measured with immunoSEQ multiplex PCR; TCRdb has only the in-frame clones, and not every one. This sample has some 100,000 clones, with 80% to 90% found just once. The material sequenced was PBMCs or T cells enriched from blood (not recorded which). The receptors were gathered from a woman aged 45-59 years who had recovered from COVID-19.

This rearrangement joins TRBV18 to TRBJ2-3; D not resolved. Germline loops: CDR1 KGHSH, CDR2 LQKENI. The CDR3 has 13 residues. The ends were cut back, 5 bases at V and 1 base at J, with 7 bases in the middle. CDR3 loop: CASSGQGTDTQYF. The CDR3 nucleotides are TGTGCCAGCTCAGGCCAGGGCACAGATACGCAGTATTTT. Full variable domain (missing parts from reference TRBV18 and TRBJ2-3): NAGVMQNPRHLVRRRGQEARLRCSPMKGHSHVYWYRQLPEEGLKFMVYLQKENIIDESGMPKERFSAEFPKEGPSILRIQQVVRGDSAAYFCASSGQGTDTQYFGPGTRLTVL.

This clone was found a few times. The rearrangement uses TRBV4-1 and TRBJ1-4; the D gene is possibly TRBD1 (6 bases). V dropped 1 base and J dropped 4 bases, with 19 bases sitting between them. This CDR3 comprises 18 residues. Germline V gives CDR1 MGHRA, CDR2 YSYEKL. The CDR3 loop is CASSQGSTGIPINEKLFF. DNA of the CDR3: TGCGCCAGCAGCCAAGGATCGACAGGTATACCGATTAATGAAAAACTGTTTTTT.

The V and J genes are TRBV6-5 and TRBJ2-2; 9 bases align to TRBD1. The ends lost 8 bases at V and 6 bases at J; junction bases unmatched: 7. CDR3 length equals 14 residues. Germline V gene sequence: CDR1 MNHEY, CDR2 SVGAGI. CDR3 protein: CASADRGYSGELFF. The CDR3 DNA follows: TGTGCCAGCGCCGACAGGGGGTATTCCGGGGAGCTGTTTTTT.

This chain links TRBV6-4 with TRBJ1-2; D not certain. Germline assignment: CDR1 MRHNA and CDR2 SNTAGT. Trimming removed 3 bases at V and 6 bases at J, with 11 bases between. The CDR3 covers 13 residues. The CDR3 region is CASSDGEADGYTF. CDR3 coding DNA: TGTGCCAGCAGTGATGGAGAAGCGGATGGCTACACCTTC.

This chain links TRBV5-1 with TRBJ2-7, with D possibly TRBD1 on 7 matching bases. V was trimmed by 4 bases and J by 0 bases, leaving 14 bases between them. Germline CDR1 SGHRS, CDR2 YFSETQ. CDR3 length: 15 residues. CDR3 in amino acids: CASSGGTDSSYEQYF. CDR3 DNA sequence: TGCGCCAGCAGCGGGGGGACAGATAGCTCCTACGAGCAGTACTTC.

This clone came up a few times. This chain uses TRBV18 with TRBJ2-3; D unresolved. The V gene lost 2 bases and the J gene lost 0 bases, with 9 bases spanning the gap. CDR1 and CDR2 (germline): KGHSH, LQKENI. This CDR3 spans 15 amino acids. The CDR3 spells CASSPIRSSTDTQYF. The CDR3, as DNA: TGTGCCAGCTCACCAATCAGAAGTAGCACAGATACGCAGTATTTT.